These 4 T cell receptor beta chains came from one sample sequenced in a study of T cell repertoires in ileal Crohn's disease. As to time point: neoterminal ileum biopsy at postoperative endoscopy, about 6 months after surgery. TCRdb's copy holds only in-frame clones and misses some; the assay was immunoSEQ multiplex PCR. The table has over 7,500 clones, 78% seen once. Sequenced input: ileal tissue. The receptor set was obtained from an adult with Crohn's disease.

This rearrangement joins TRBV6-6 to TRBJ1-6, with D hard to call. The CDR3 contains 12 residues. Germline CDR1 MNHNY, CDR2 SVGAGI (reference sequence). V lost 5 bases and J lost 8, with 7 bases in between. The CDR3 DNA reads TGTGCCAGCAGTCGGAGAGATTCACCCCTCCACTTT. It translates to CASSRRDSPLHF.

Here the CDR3 DNA reads TGTGCCAGCAGCCCAGCCGGGGTTGGGACTGAAGCTTTCTTT. This codes for CASSPAGVGTEAFF. This chain links TRBV9 with TRBJ1-1; D uncertain. The germline gives CDR1 SGDLS, CDR2 YYNGEE. The V end lost 4 bases, the J end lost 5 bases, and 15 bases lay between the germline ends. This CDR3 has 14 residues. Based on the CDR3 plus reference TRBV9 and TRBJ1-1, the full variable domain is DSGVTQTPKHLITATGQRVTLRCSPRSGDLSVYWYQQSLDQGLQFLIQYYNGEERAKGNILERFSAQQFPDLHSELNLSSLELGDSALYFCASSPAGVGTEAFFGQGTRLTVV.

The chain combines TRBV5-4 with TRBJ1-1; D might be TRBD1 (5 bases). Germline V gene sequence: CDR1 SGHNT, CDR2 YYREEE (reference sequence). The ends were cut back, 0 bases at V and 4 bases at J, with 10 bases in the middle. The CDR3 consists of 14 residues. The DNA for the CDR3 is TGTGCCAGCAGCTTGGAACAGGCCTTCACTGAAGCTTTCTTT. As protein: CASSLEQAFTEAFF.

The J gene is TRBJ2-5, the V gene TRBV2, with D possibly being TRBD2 (6 bases). V was trimmed by 1 base and J by 7 bases, leaving 16 bases between them. The CDR3 contains 15 residues. Germline assignment: CDR1 SNHLY and CDR2 FYNNEI. The CDR3 coding sequence is TGTGCCAGCAGTGAAGGTCTAGCGACTCTTGGGACCCAGTACTTC. It is translated as CASSEGLATLGTQYF.